These 27 T cell receptor beta chains were sequenced from one sample in a study of blood T cell repertoires in COVID-19. Repertoires were generated with immunoSEQ multiplex PCR, while TCRdb's copy carries only in-frame clones and drops some. The sample consists of under 300,000 clones, about 91% of them appearing once. Sequenced input: PBMCs or T cells enriched from blood (not recorded which). These receptor sequences come from a human donor in a cohort exposed to, infected with or recovered from COVID-19 (not recorded which). The donor label of this sample is uncertain.

This rearrangement joins TRBV11-2 to TRBJ1-1; 10 bases align to TRBD1. Trimming took 4 bases from V and 5 from J; bases not matched to a gene: 10. The CDR3 totals 16 residues. The V gene's germline CDR1 is SGHAT and CDR2 FQNNGV. The DNA for the CDR3 is TGTGCCAGCAGCTCGGCAGGAAGGGACAGGGGAACTGAAGCTTTCTTT. It codes for CASSSAGRDRGTEAFF.

This clone appeared a few times. This chain links TRBV5-6 with TRBJ1-3; possible D gene TRBD1, 6 bases. The V and J ends lost 3 bases and 4 bases respectively, with 11 bases between them. Germline V gene data show CDR1 as SGHDT and CDR2 as YYEEEE. The CDR3 consists of 14 residues. CDR3: CASSSGVEGNTIYF. The CDR3 nucleotides are TGTGCCAGCAGCTCAGGGGTGGAAGGAAACACCATATATTTT.

Notes on this clone: Other DNA variants within this sample encode the same CDR3. V gene TRBV9 combines with J gene TRBJ2-5; a weak D match, TRBD1 (6 bases). V was pared by 0 bases and J by 4 bases, with 7 bases between. The CDR3 spans 13 residues. Germline V gene lookup returns CDR1 SGDLS and CDR2 YYNGEE. CDR3 DNA: TGTGCCAGCAGCGTAGTAGGGGGAGAGACCCAGTACTTC. The encoded protein is CASSVVGGETQYF. The full variable domain, with the rest looked up from reference TRBV9 and TRBJ2-5, is DSGVTQTPKHLITATGQRVTLRCSPRSGDLSVYWYQQSLDQGLQFLIQYYNGEERAKGNILERFSAQQFPDLHSELNLSSLELGDSALYFCASSVVGGETQYFGPGTRLLVL.

About this clone itself: Other DNA sequences within the sample encode an identical CDR3. The rearrangement links TRBV6-5 to TRBJ1-6; tentative D call: TRBD1 (5 bases). Per the germline V gene, CDR1 is MNHEY and CDR2 is SVGAGI. Trimming removed 3 bases from V and 6 bases from J, with 9 bases in between. The CDR3 length is 14 residues. CDR3 bases: TGTGCCAGCAGTTATGGGGGGTCTAATTCACCCCTCCACTTT. Protein sequence: CASSYGGSNSPLHF.

The chain joins TRBV3-1 (or the pseudogene TRBV3-2) to TRBJ1-1; possible D gene TRBD1, 5 bases. The germline CDR1 and CDR2 sequences are LGHDT and YNNKEL (reference sequence). This CDR3 region has 12 residues. V lost 2 bases, J lost 5 bases, and 6 bases lay in between. As DNA, the CDR3 is TGTGCCAGCAGCCAACGGGGGACTGAAGCTTTCTTT. Protein sequence: CASSQRGTEAFF.

The rearrangement uses TRBV29-1 and TRBJ1-2; D gene ambiguous. Germline lookup yields CDR1 SQVTM and CDR2 ANQGSEA. Deletions cut 5 bases from V and 0 bases from J, with 16 bases between. This CDR3 is built from 15 residues. The CDR3 sequence is CSVIPEEAANYGYTF. CDR3 nucleotide sequence: TGCAGCGTTATACCCGAAGAGGCAGCTAACTATGGCTACACCTTC.

The V call is TRBV19, the J call TRBJ1-1, with TRBD1 matching over 7 bases. Germline V gives CDR1 LNHDA, CDR2 SQIVND (reference sequence). V dropped 5 bases and J dropped 1; count of bases not matched to a gene: 4. This CDR3 is built from 14 residues. CDR3 sequence: CASSPRTGNTEAFF. The CDR3, as DNA: TGTGCCAGTAGTCCCCGGACAGGGAACACTGAAGCTTTCTTT. The complete variable domain, with remaining parts taken from reference TRBV19 and TRBJ1-1, reads DGGITQSPKYLFRKEGQNVTLSCEQNLNHDAMYWYRQDPGQGLRLIYYSQIVNDFQKGDIAEGYSVSREKKESFPLTVTSAQKNPTAFYLCASSPRTGNTEAFFGQGTRLTVV.

This sequence joins TRBV5-1 and TRBJ2-3, with 10 bases lining up with TRBD2. From germline, CDR1 is SGHRS and CDR2 YFSETQ. V was clipped by 0 bases and J by 0 bases; unmatched bases: 4. The CDR3 extends over 17 amino acids. CDR3 amino acids: CASSLELAGSSTDTQYF. CDR3 in DNA: TGCGCCAGCAGCTTGGAACTAGCGGGGTCCAGCACAGATACGCAGTATTTT.

The table lists this clone with a few counts. V gene TRBV19 combines with J gene TRBJ2-1; D gene unclear. The CDR3 extends over 13 amino acids. Looked up from germline, CDR1 is LNHDA and CDR2 is SQIVND (reference sequence). V was trimmed by 1 base and J by 4 bases, leaving 5 bases between them. The CDR3 DNA is TGTGCCAGTAGTATAGGTCTTTACAATGAGCAGTTCTTC. As protein: CASSIGLYNEQFF.

J is TRBJ2-2 and V is TRBV7-2; D not certain. This CDR3 has 13 residues. V gave up 5 bases and J gave up 8 bases, with 12 bases separating them. Looked up from germline, CDR1 is SGHTA and CDR2 is FQGNSA. The chain's CDR3 is CASSQTPAGELFF. The CDR3 coding sequence is TGTGCCAGCAGCCAGACCCCAGCGGGGGAGCTGTTTTTT. The whole variable domain, filled in from reference TRBV7-2 and TRBJ2-2, reads GAGVSQSPSNKVTEKGKDVELRCDPISGHTALYWYRQSLGQGLEFLIYFQGNSAPDKSGLPSDRFSAERTGGSVSTLTIQRTQQEDSAVYLCASSQTPAGELFFGEGSRLTVL.

The chain joins TRBV2 to TRBJ1-6; D is undetermined. The CDR3 has 13 residues. Trimming removed 6 bases from V and 8 bases from J, with 11 bases in between. Germline values: CDR1 SNHLY, CDR2 FYNNEI. In nucleotides, the CDR3 is TGTGCCAGCAGATCGGACTTTTATTCACCCCTCCACTTT. Translated, it gives CASRSDFYSPLHF.

The CDR3 spells CASSLTLASADTQYF. For the CDR3, the DNA is TGTGCCAGCAGCCTCACACTAGCTTCGGCAGATACGCAGTATTTT. V gene TRBV11-2 combines with J gene TRBJ2-3, with a weak D call TRBD2 (6 bases). V lost 5 bases, J lost 4 bases, and 16 bases lay in between. The CDR3 extends over 15 amino acids. Germline lookup yields CDR1 SGHAT and CDR2 FQNNGV.

The rearrangement joins TRBV4-1 to TRBJ1-4; TRBD1 matches 8 bases. Germline assignment: CDR1 MGHRA and CDR2 YSYEKL. Unmatched junction bases numbered 9, after V lost 4 bases and J lost 8 bases. This CDR3 has 15 residues. Here the CDR3 DNA reads TGCGCCAGCAGCCCCGGCGGACAGGGTCGGGAAAAACTGTTTTTT. Translated, it gives CASSPGGQGREKLFF.

This chain connects TRBV7-6 to TRBJ1-1; 7 nucleotides align to TRBD1. This CDR3 spans 14 amino acids. Losses at the gene ends were 5 bases for V and 7 bases for J; bases not matched to a gene: 10. Per germline, CDR1 SGHVS and CDR2 FNYEAQ. The CDR3 region is CASSAGNRQGEAFF. CDR3 nucleotide sequence: TGTGCCAGCAGCGCTGGGAACAGACAGGGTGAAGCTTTCTTT.

The chain employs TRBV21-1 and TRBJ2-4; no check of the table's D call, TRBD1, against the DNA was made. TRBV21-1 is recorded as a pseudogene. The CDR3 runs to 18 residues. The chain's CDR3 is CASSKAGRGCRAKNIQYF. Written as DNA, the CDR3 is TGTGCCAGCAGCAAAGCGGGCAGGGGATGTAGAGCCAAAAACATTCAGTACTTC.

The CDR3 loop is CASSRTGVNTEAFF. The CDR3 DNA reads TGTGCCAGTAGTAGAACAGGGGTGAACACTGAAGCTTTCTTT. This chain links TRBV19 with TRBJ1-1; 7 nucleotides agree with TRBD1. The germline V gene has CDR1 LNHDA and CDR2 SQIVND (reference sequence). The CDR3 contains 14 residues. Trimming removed 4 bases from V and 0 bases from J; junction bases left unmatched: 2.

CDR3 region: CASSYVASQTEQFF. CDR3 bases: TGTGCCAGCAGTTATGTGGCTAGTCAGACTGAGCAGTTCTTC. This chain uses TRBV6-2 or TRBV6-3 with TRBJ2-1; no firm D call. The length of the CDR3 is 14 residues. The ends were cut back, 3 bases at V and 9 bases at J, with 15 bases in the middle. Germline CDR1 reads MNHEY; CDR2 reads SVGEGT.

The V call is TRBV6-2 or TRBV6-3, the J call TRBJ2-2; D uncertain. This CDR3 has 13 residues. Germline V gives CDR1 MNHEY, CDR2 SVGEGT. The V gene lost 3 bases and the J gene lost 3 bases, with 5 bases spanning the gap. The CDR3 loop reads CASSYIDTGELFF. The CDR3, as DNA: TGTGCCAGCAGTTATATAGACACCGGGGAGCTGTTTTTT.

This chain uses TRBV14 with TRBJ1-1; 7 nucleotides line up with TRBD1. CDR3 length equals 14 residues. Germline CDR1 SGHDN, CDR2 FVKESK. Trimming at V came to 4 bases and at J to 3 bases, leaving 5 bases not matched to a gene. DNA of the CDR3: TGTGCCAGCAGCCTCCGGGACAGAGACACTGAAGCTTTCTTT. Amino acids: CASSLRDRDTEAFF.

This chain links TRBV27 with TRBJ2-2; D might be TRBD2 (6 bases). The ends were cut back, 6 bases at V and 1 base at J, with 9 bases in the middle. Germline V gene data show CDR1 as MNHEY and CDR2 as SMNVEV (reference sequence). This CDR3 has 14 amino acids. The CDR3 DNA reads as TGTGCCAGCAGCCCGGGGGTGAACACCGGGGAGCTGTTTTTT. Amino acids: CASSPGVNTGELFF.

In its sample, this clone was seen once. CDR3: CASTPGEATNEKLFF. The DNA of the CDR3 is TGCGCCAGCACCCCCGGAGAGGCAACTAATGAAAAACTGTTTTTT. J is TRBJ1-4 and V is TRBV5-1; no reliable D call. This CDR3 comprises 15 residues. V lost 6 bases and J lost 0, with 12 bases in between. Germline values: CDR1 SGHRS, CDR2 YFSETQ.

The genes are TRBV5-4 and TRBJ2-7, with TRBD2 as a possible D gene (6 bases). V was pared by 3 bases and J by 5 bases, with 15 bases between. The CDR3 covers 14 residues. CDR1 is SGHNT, CDR2 YYREEE, per germline (reference sequence). The CDR3 reads CASSSGLLLNEQYF. The CDR3 nucleotides read TGTGCCAGCAGCTCCGGACTACTCCTGAACGAGCAGTACTTC.

The gene calls are TRBV24-1 and TRBJ1-3; TRBD1 is a possible D gene (5 bases). V gave up 5 bases and J gave up 0 bases, with 19 bases separating them. This CDR3 region has 18 residues. The V gene's germline CDR1 is KGHDR and CDR2 SFDVKD. For the CDR3, the DNA is TGTGCCACCAGTGTCCCTTGGGCGGGGGAGAGCTCTGGAAACACCATATATTTT. It translates to CATSVPWAGESSGNTIYF.

CDR3 sequence (DNA): TGTGCCAGCAGCTTAAGGAGCGGGAGGTACCAAGAGACCCAGTACTTC. Its translation: CASSLRSGRYQETQYF. J is TRBJ2-5 and V is TRBV11-2; 9 nucleotides align to TRBD2. V shed 2 bases and J 0 bases; nucleotides not matched to a gene: 4. CDR1 is SGHAT and CDR2 is FQNNGV in the germline V gene. This CDR3 region has 16 residues.

This chain joins TRBV19 and TRBJ2-5; possibly TRBD1 for D (5 bases). Per the germline V gene, CDR1 is LNHDA and CDR2 is SQIVND (reference sequence). V lost 3 bases and J lost 2, with 13 bases in between. The CDR3 sequence is 15 residues long. The DNA of the CDR3 is TGTGCCAGTAGTATGGAAGGGGCAGTACAAGAGACCCAGTACTTC. As protein: CASSMEGAVQETQYF.

In this sample, this clone turned up once. V and J are TRBV10-3 and TRBJ2-3; TRBD2 might be the D (5 bases). V gave up 6 bases and J gave up 2 bases, with 6 bases separating them. In germline, CDR1 is ENHRY, CDR2 SYGVKD. CDR3 size: 12 residues. This CDR3 reads CAIRDSTDTQYF. For the CDR3, the DNA is TGTGCCATCAGGGACTCCACAGATACGCAGTATTTT.

Here the CDR3 DNA reads TGTGCCAGCAGCGTAGATGCGTCTAACTATGGCTACACCTTC. Translation: CASSVDASNYGYTF. The rearrangement uses TRBV9 and TRBJ1-2; D not resolved. This CDR3 has 14 residues. V lost 0 bases to trimming and J lost 0 bases, with 6 bases between them. CDR1 and CDR2 (germline): SGDLS, YYNGEE. Variable domain in full (rest from reference TRBV9 and TRBJ1-2): DSGVTQTPKHLITATGQRVTLRCSPRSGDLSVYWYQQSLDQGLQFLIQYYNGEERAKGNILERFSAQQFPDLHSELNLSSLELGDSALYFCASSVDASNYGYTFGSGTRLTVV.